The T cell receptor beta chain under discussion was sequenced for a study of blood T cell repertoires in COVID-19. V shed 4 bases and J shed 2 bases, with 12 bases lying between them. Looked up from germline, CDR1 is SGDLS and CDR2 is YYNGEE. The CDR3 extends over 14 amino acids. Measured with immunoSEQ multiplex PCR; TCRdb has only the in-frame clones, and not every one. Seen here are around 120,000 clones, roughly nine tenths observed once, and the top ten hold around 3.6%. The sequence derives from a man between 50 and 59 years old with active COVID-19. Material for sequencing was peripheral blood. The genes are TRBV9 and TRBJ1-1; the D gene is possibly TRBD1 (5 bases). CDR3 coding DNA: TGTGCCAGCAGCCCCTGGACATTAAACACTGAAGCTTTCTTT. Translation gives CASSPWTLNTEAFF.